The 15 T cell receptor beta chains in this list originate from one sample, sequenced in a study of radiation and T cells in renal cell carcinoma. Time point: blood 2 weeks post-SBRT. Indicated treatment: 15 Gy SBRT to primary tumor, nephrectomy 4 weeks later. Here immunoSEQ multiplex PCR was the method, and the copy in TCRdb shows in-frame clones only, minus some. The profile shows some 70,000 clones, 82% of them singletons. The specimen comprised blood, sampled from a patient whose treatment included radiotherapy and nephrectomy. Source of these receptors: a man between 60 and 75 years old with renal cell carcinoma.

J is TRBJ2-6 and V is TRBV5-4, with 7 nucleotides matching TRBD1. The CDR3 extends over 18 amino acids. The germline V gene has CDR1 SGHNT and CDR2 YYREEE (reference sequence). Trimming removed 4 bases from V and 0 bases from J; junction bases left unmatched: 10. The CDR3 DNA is TGTGCCAGCAGCCGCCGAATACAGGGGACCTCTGGGGCCAACGTCCTGACTTTC. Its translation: CASSRRIQGTSGANVLTF.

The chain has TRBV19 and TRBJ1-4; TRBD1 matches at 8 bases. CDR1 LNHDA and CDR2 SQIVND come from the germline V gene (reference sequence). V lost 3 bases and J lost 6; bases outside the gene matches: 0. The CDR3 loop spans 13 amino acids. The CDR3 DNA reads TGTGCCAGTAGTATGGACAGGGATGAAAAACTGTTTTTT. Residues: CASSMDRDEKLFF.

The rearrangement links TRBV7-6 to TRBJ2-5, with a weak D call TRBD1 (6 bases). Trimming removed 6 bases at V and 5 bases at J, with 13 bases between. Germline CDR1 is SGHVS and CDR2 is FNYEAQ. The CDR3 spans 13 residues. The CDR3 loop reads CASSQDSYETQYF. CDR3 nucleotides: TGTGCCAGCAGTCAGGACAGTTACGAGACCCAGTACTTC.

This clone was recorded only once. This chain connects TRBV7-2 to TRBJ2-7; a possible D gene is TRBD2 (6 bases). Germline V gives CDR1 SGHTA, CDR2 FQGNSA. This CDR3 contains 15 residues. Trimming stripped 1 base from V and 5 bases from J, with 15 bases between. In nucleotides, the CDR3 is TGTGCCAGCAGCTTAGAGTGGGGGAGGATCAACGAGCAGTACTTC. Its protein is CASSLEWGRINEQYF.

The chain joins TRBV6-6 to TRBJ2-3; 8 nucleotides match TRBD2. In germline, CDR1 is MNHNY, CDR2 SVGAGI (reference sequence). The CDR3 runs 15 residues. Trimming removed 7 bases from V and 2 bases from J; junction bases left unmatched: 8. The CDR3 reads CASIDPAGATDTQYF. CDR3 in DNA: TGTGCCAGCATTGACCCAGCGGGGGCCACAGATACGCAGTATTTT.

The CDR3 spells CAWTSGTSRETQYF. CDR3 bases: TGTGCCTGGACCTCAGGGACTAGCAGGGAGACCCAGTACTTC. The rearrangement joins TRBV30 to TRBJ2-5, with 9 bases matching TRBD2. CDR1 is GTSNPN, CDR2 SVGIG, per germline (reference sequence). V lost 4 bases and J lost 5; bases outside the gene matches: 8. There are 14 residues in the CDR3.

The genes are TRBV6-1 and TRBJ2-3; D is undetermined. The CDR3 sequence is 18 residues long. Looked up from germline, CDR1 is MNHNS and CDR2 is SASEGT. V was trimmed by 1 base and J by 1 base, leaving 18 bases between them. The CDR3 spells CASSEGLIRSYRTDTQYF. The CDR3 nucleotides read TGTGCCAGCAGTGAAGGCTTAATTCGGTCTTACCGCACAGATACGCAGTATTTT.

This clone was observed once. The CDR3 sequence: CASSSFRASTGELFF. The CDR3 DNA reads TGTGCCAGCAGTTCTTTCAGGGCCAGCACCGGGGAGCTGTTTTTT. The chain is built from TRBV6-5 and TRBJ2-2; tentatively, D is TRBD1 (5 bases). This CDR3 has 15 amino acids. Trimming took off 4 bases at V and 4 bases at J, with 13 bases between the two ends. CDR1 is MNHEY and CDR2 is SVGAGI in the germline V gene.

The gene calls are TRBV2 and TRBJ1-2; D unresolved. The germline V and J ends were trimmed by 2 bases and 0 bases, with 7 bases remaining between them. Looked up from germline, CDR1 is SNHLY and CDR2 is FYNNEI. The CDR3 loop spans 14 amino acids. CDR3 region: CASSERPSNYGYTF. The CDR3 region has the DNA TGTGCCAGCAGTGAACGTCCTTCTAACTATGGCTACACCTTC.

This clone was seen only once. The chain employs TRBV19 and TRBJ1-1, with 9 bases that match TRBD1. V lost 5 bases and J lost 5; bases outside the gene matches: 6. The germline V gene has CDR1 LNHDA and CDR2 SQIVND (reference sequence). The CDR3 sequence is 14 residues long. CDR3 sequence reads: CASSRDRVGTEAFF. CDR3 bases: TGTGCCAGTAGTCGGGACAGGGTCGGGACTGAAGCTTTCTTT.

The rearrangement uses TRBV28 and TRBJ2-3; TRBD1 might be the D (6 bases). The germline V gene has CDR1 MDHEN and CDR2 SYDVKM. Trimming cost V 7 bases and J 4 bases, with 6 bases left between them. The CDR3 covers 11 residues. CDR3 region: CASTGADTQYF. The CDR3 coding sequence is TGTGCCAGCACAGGGGCAGATACGCAGTATTTT.

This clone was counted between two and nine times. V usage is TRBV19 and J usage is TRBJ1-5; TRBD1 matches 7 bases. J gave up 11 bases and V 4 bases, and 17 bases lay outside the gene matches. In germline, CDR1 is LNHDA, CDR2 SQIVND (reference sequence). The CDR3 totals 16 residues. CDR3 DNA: TGTGCCAGTAGTAACCCCGCGACAGGGCCCTGGGGGGCCCAGCATTTT. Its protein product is CASSNPATGPWGAQHF.

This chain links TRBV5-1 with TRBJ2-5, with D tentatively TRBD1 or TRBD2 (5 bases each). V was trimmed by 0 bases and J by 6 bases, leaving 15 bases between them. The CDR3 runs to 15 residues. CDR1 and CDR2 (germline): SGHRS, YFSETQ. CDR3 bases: TGCGCCAGCAGCTTGGCGCTGGGGGATAGAAAGACCCAGTACTTC. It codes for CASSLALGDRKTQYF. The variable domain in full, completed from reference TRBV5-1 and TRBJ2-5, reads KAGVTQTPRYLIKTRGQQVTLSCSPISGHRSVSWYQQTPGQGLQFLFEYFSETQRNKGNFPGRFSGRQFSNSRSEMNVSTLELGDSALYLCASSLALGDRKTQYFGPGTRLLVL.

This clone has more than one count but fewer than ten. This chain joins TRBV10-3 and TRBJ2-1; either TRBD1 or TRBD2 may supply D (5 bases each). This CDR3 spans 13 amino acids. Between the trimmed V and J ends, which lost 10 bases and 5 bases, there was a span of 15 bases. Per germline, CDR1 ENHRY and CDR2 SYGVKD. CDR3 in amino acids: CASGGQGDNEQFF. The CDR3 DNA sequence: TGTGCCAGCGGTGGTCAGGGAGACAATGAGCAGTTCTTC.

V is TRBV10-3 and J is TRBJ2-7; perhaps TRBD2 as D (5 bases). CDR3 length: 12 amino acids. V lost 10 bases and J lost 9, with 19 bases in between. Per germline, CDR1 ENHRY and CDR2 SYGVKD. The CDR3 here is CATQQSGEGQYF. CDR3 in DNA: TGTGCCACCCAACAATCGGGCGAGGGGCAGTACTTC.